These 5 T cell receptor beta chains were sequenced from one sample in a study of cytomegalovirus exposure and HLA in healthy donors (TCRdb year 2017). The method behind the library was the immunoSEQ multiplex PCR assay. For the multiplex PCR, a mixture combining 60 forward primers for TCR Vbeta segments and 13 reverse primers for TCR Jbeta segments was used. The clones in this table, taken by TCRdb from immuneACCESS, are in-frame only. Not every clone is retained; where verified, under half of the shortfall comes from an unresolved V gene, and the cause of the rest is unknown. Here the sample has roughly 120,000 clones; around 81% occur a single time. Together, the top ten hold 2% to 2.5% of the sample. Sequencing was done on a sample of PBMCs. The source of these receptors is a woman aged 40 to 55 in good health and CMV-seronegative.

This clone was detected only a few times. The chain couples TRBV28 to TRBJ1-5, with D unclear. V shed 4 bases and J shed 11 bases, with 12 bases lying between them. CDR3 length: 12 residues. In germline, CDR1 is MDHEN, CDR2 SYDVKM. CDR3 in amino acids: CASSSGSSTQHF. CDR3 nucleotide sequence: TGTGCCAGCAGTTCCGGTTCTTCAACCCAGCATTTT.

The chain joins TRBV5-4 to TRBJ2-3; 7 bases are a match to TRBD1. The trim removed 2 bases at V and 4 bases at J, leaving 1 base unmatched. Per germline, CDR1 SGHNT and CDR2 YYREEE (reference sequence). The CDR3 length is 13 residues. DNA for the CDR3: TGTGCCAGCAGCTTAGGACAGGCAGATACGCAGTATTTT. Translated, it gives CASSLGQADTQYF.

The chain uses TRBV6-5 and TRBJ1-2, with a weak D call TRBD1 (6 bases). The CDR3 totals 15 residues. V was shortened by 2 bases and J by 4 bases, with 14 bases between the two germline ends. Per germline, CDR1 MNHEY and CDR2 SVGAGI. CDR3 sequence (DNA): TGTGCCAGCAGTTACGGGCAGGGGTTTTTCTATGGCTACACCTTC. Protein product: CASSYGQGFFYGYTF.

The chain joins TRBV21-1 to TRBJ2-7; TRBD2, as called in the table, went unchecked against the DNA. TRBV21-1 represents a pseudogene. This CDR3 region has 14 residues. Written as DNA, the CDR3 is TGTGCCAGCAGCAATGGGGGGGGCTCCTACGAGCAGTACTTC. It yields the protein CASSNGGGSYEQYF.

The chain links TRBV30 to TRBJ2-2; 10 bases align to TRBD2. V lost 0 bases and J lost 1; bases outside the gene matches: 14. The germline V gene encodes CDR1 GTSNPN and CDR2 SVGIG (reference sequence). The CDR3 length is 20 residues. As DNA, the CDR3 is TGTGCCTGGAGTGTACGGGCTAGCGGGGGACCCCTTCTGAACACCGGGGAGCTGTTTTTT. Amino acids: CAWSVRASGGPLLNTGELFF.